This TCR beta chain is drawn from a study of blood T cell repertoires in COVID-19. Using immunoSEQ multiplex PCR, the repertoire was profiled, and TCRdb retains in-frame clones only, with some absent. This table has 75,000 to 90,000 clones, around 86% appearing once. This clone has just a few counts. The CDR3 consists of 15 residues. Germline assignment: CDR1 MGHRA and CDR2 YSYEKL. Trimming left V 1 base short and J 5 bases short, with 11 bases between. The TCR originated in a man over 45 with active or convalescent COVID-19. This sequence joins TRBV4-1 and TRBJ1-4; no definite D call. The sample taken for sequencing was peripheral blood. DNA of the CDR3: TGCGCCAGCAGCCAAGTAGGACTATACAATGAAAAACTGTTTTTT. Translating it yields CASSQVGLYNEKLFF.